The next 30 T cell receptor beta chains were all read from a single sample in a study of cytomegalovirus exposure and HLA in healthy donors. Both 60 Vbeta primers and 13 Jbeta primers went into the PCR. Clones were read by immunoSEQ multiplex PCR, and TCRdb kept only the in-frame ones, dropping some. The sample shows approximately 37,000 clones, approximately 80% of them seen only once. Specimen: PBMCs. The receptors derive from a woman aged 18-29 years in good health and CMV-seropositive.

The chain couples TRBV5-4 to TRBJ2-2; the match to TRBD2 covers 15 bases. CDR1 is SGHNT, CDR2 YYREEE, per germline (reference sequence). The CDR3 has 16 amino acids. J gave up 8 bases and V 3 bases, and 5 bases lay outside the gene matches. CDR3 sequence: CASSSGLAGGPGELFF. CDR3 sequence (DNA): TGTGCCAGCAGCTCCGGACTAGCGGGGGGGCCTGGGGAGCTGTTTTTT. Filled out from reference TRBV5-4 and TRBJ2-2, the complete variable domain reads ETGVTQSPTHLIKTRGQQVTLRCSSQSGHNTVSWYQQALGQGPQFIFQYYREEENGRGNFPPRFSGLQFPNYSSELNVNALELDDSALYLCASSSGLAGGPGELFFGEGSRLTVL.

The chain has TRBV6-4 and TRBJ2-2; 8 bases fit TRBD2. This CDR3 has 14 amino acids. The V gene end was trimmed by 2 bases and the J gene end by 4 bases; junction bases not matched to a gene: 0. From germline, CDR1 is MRHNA and CDR2 SNTAGT. CDR3 loop: CASSDGTSTGELFF. The CDR3 DNA reads TGTGCCAGCAGTGACGGGACTAGCACCGGGGAGCTGTTTTTT.

This clone was observed once. The chain employs TRBV18 and TRBJ2-7; tentative D call: TRBD2 (6 bases). Trimming cost V 3 bases and J 2 bases, with 11 bases left between them. CDR3 size: 14 residues. Germline V gene data show CDR1 as KGHSH and CDR2 as LQKENI. The CDR3, as DNA: TGTGCCAGCTCACCCGGGGGTCCTACCTACGAGCAGTACTTC. Translating it yields CASSPGGPTYEQYF.

This chain uses TRBV6-1 with TRBJ2-3, with 11 bases that match TRBD2. This CDR3 spans 15 amino acids. In germline, CDR1 is MNHNS, CDR2 SASEGT. Germline trimming cut 6 bases from V and 4 bases from J; bases unmatched to any gene: 6. Here the CDR3 DNA reads TGTGCCAGCAGCCCTTTTAGCGGGGGGGCAGATACGCAGTATTTT. It translates to CASSPFSGGADTQYF.

This clone turned up a few times. The V gene is TRBV29-1, the J gene TRBJ2-1; D unclear. The CDR3 spans 13 residues. CDR1 and CDR2 from the germline V gene are SQVTM and ANQGSEA. Trimming removed 0 bases from V and 6 bases from J, with 9 bases in between. The DNA for the CDR3 is TGCAGCGTTGAAGATCGGCGGAGCAATGAGCAGTTCTTC. Translation: CSVEDRRSNEQFF.

A few counts support this clone. The J gene is TRBJ2-5, the V gene TRBV5-6; D unresolved. The CDR3 contains 12 residues. Per germline, CDR1 SGHDT and CDR2 YYEEEE. Trimming shortened V by 4 bases and J by 0 bases, and 4 bases separated the two germline ends. CDR3 nucleotide sequence: TGTGCCAGCAGCCTTTACCAAGAGACCCAGTACTTC. This translates into CASSLYQETQYF.

This clone was seen a handful of times. The J gene is TRBJ2-1, the V gene TRBV14; no clear D. CDR1 is SGHDN, CDR2 FVKESK, per germline. The CDR3 loop spans 15 amino acids. V was pared by 2 bases and J by 0 bases, with 8 bases between. CDR3 DNA sequence: TGTGCCAGCAGCCAAATGGCTTTCTCCTACAATGAGCAGTTCTTC. Amino acid sequence: CASSQMAFSYNEQFF.

V and J are TRBV12-5 and TRBJ2-5, with 8 nucleotides matching TRBD1. The CDR3 consists of 14 residues. The germline V gene encodes CDR1 LGHNT and CDR2 FRNRAP. V was clipped by 3 bases and J by 4 bases; unmatched bases: 4. Here the CDR3 DNA reads TGTGCTAGTGGTTTTTCAGGGGGCGGAGAGACCCAGTACTTC. Translating gives CASGFSGGGETQYF.

The V gene is TRBV5-6, the J gene TRBJ1-4, with D tentatively TRBD1 (6 bases). Trimming removed 0 bases at V and 8 bases at J, with 14 bases between. The germline gives CDR1 SGHDT, CDR2 YYEEEE. There are 15 residues in the CDR3. CDR3 region: CASSLAGGHGEKLFF. DNA for the CDR3: TGTGCCAGCAGCTTGGCCGGGGGGCACGGCGAAAAACTGTTTTTT.

This clone was recorded only once. The genes are TRBV25-1 and TRBJ2-1, with 10 positions matching TRBD2. V gave up 5 bases and J gave up 9 bases; unmatched junction bases: 16. CDR1 MGHDK and CDR2 SYGVNS come from the germline V gene. This CDR3 is 17 amino acids long. The CDR3 protein is CASSPLSSGRAGGEQFF. The DNA for the CDR3 is TGTGCCAGCAGTCCGTTATCTAGCGGGAGAGCGGGAGGTGAGCAGTTCTTC.

The rearrangement joins TRBV27 to TRBJ2-1; TRBD2 matches 8 bases. Germline V gives CDR1 MNHEY, CDR2 SMNVEV (reference sequence). The length of the CDR3 is 13 residues. The V gene end was trimmed by 8 bases and the J gene end by 10 bases; junction bases not matched to a gene: 10. The chain's CDR3 is CASSWTSLGEQFF. CDR3 DNA: TGTGCCAGCTCCTGGACTAGCTTGGGGGAGCAGTTCTTC.

V is TRBV10-3 and J is TRBJ1-1; D not certain. Germline CDR1 and CDR2: ENHRY and SYGVKD. This CDR3 has 11 residues. The V and J ends lost 10 bases and 4 bases respectively, with 10 bases between them. The CDR3 sequence: CATRVGTEAFF. CDR3 coding DNA: TGTGCCACGAGGGTCGGCACTGAAGCTTTCTTT.

This sequence joins TRBV7-9 and TRBJ2-5; TRBD2 matches at 7 bases. The junction had 1 base not matched to a gene; V was cut back by 2 bases and J by 4 bases. The CDR3 loop spans 13 amino acids. CDR1 and CDR2 from the germline V gene are SEHNR and FQNEAQ (reference sequence). This CDR3 reads CASSLRGGETQYF. CDR3 sequence (DNA): TGTGCCAGCAGCTTACGCGGGGGAGAGACCCAGTACTTC.

The rearrangement uses TRBV9 and TRBJ2-6, with 12 bases fitting TRBD2. The CDR3 covers 19 residues. Per the germline V gene, CDR1 is SGDLS and CDR2 is YYNGEE. V lost 4 bases, J lost 0 bases, and 8 bases stayed unmatched. CDR3 nucleotides: TGTGCCAGCAGCTTGAAGACTAGCGGGGGCCCCTCTGGGGCCAACGTCCTGACTTTC. It encodes CASSLKTSGGPSGANVLTF.

This sequence joins TRBV5-6 and TRBJ2-1; TRBD2 matches 7 bases. Germline CDR1 SGHDT, CDR2 YYEEEE. This CDR3 is built from 17 residues. The J segment lost 2 bases and the V segment lost 1 base, leaving 9 bases of the junction unmatched. CDR3 DNA sequence: TGTGCCAGCAGCTTGCTCCTTCCTAGCGGAACCTACAATGAGCAGTTCTTC. It encodes CASSLLLPSGTYNEQFF.

The CDR3 DNA reads TGTGCCAGCAGACCCGGGGGATCCCCCTACAATGAGCAGTTCTTC. Protein sequence: CASRPGGSPYNEQFF. The genes are TRBV6-5 and TRBJ2-1; tentative D call: TRBD2 (6 bases). The CDR3 loop spans 15 amino acids. Trimming removed 6 bases from V and 2 bases from J, with 14 bases in between. The V gene's germline CDR1 is MNHEY and CDR2 SVGAGI.

The chain joins TRBV27 to TRBJ1-2; 7 positions agree with TRBD1. Trimming removed 4 bases from V and 0 bases from J; junction bases left unmatched: 2. This CDR3 has 14 amino acids. The germline V gene has CDR1 MNHEY and CDR2 SMNVEV (reference sequence). The CDR3 sequence: CASSSQGTNYGYTF. CDR3 nucleotides: TGTGCCAGCAGTTCACAGGGGACTAACTATGGCTACACCTTC.

The chain joins TRBV7-8 to TRBJ2-5; tentative D call: TRBD2 (6 bases). V lost 6 bases to trimming and J lost 5 bases, with 13 bases between them. Germline loops: CDR1 SGHVS, CDR2 FQNEAQ. CDR3 length: 13 residues. The DNA for the CDR3 is TGTGCCAGCAGAAGGAGGGGTATGGAGACCCAGTACTTC. The encoded protein is CASRRRGMETQYF.

The rearrangement links TRBV28 to TRBJ1-4; 9 bases map to TRBD1. The junction had 7 bases not matched to a gene; V was cut back by 7 bases and J by 1 base. This CDR3 has 16 amino acids. Germline V gene sequence: CDR1 MDHEN, CDR2 SYDVKM. CDR3 coding DNA: TGTGCCAGCAACGGACAGGGGTTGGGAACTAATGAAAAACTGTTTTTT. Its translation is CASNGQGLGTNEKLFF.

This rearrangement joins TRBV7-6 to TRBJ2-6; D ambiguous. This CDR3 contains 16 residues. Germline V lookup: CDR1 SGHVS, CDR2 FNYEAQ. Deletions cut 1 base from V and 2 bases from J, with 9 bases between. The CDR3 protein is CASSLVRGAGANVLTF. The CDR3 DNA reads as TGTGCCAGCAGCTTAGTTCGAGGTGCTGGGGCCAACGTCCTGACTTTC.

The rearrangement joins TRBV7-9 to TRBJ2-1; TRBD2 matches 12 bases. The trim removed 5 bases at V and 6 bases at J, leaving 11 bases unmatched. The CDR3 consists of 17 residues. Germline V gives CDR1 SEHNR, CDR2 FQNEAQ (reference sequence). CDR3 in amino acids: CASSNYRGLAGLNEQFF. For the CDR3, the DNA is TGTGCCAGCAGCAATTACCGCGGACTAGCGGGGCTCAATGAGCAGTTCTTC.

The chain combines TRBV19 with TRBJ2-7; D might be TRBD2 (5 bases). CDR3 length equals 14 residues. Per germline, CDR1 LNHDA and CDR2 SQIVND (reference sequence). V was cut by 3 bases and J by 4 bases, with 13 bases left in between. CDR3: CASSIVAGEYEQYF. CDR3 in DNA: TGTGCCAGTAGTATTGTTGCCGGGGAGTACGAGCAGTACTTC.

The rearrangement joins TRBV29-1 to TRBJ2-5; 9 bases map to TRBD1. The CDR3 spans 14 residues. Per germline, CDR1 SQVTM and CDR2 ANQGSEA. The ends lost 2 bases at V and 12 bases at J; junction bases unmatched: 13. The CDR3: CSVEMGDRARKEYF. The CDR3 bases are TGCAGCGTTGAAATGGGGGACAGGGCCCGGAAGGAGTACTTC.

The chain couples TRBV6-5 to TRBJ1-2; 8 bases match TRBD1. The germline V gene has CDR1 MNHEY and CDR2 SVGAGI. V shed 6 bases and J 7 bases; nucleotides not matched to a gene: 1. CDR3 length: 11 amino acids. CDR3 loop: CASRQGAGYTF. The CDR3 DNA sequence: TGTGCCAGCAGGCAGGGGGCTGGCTACACCTTC.

The J gene is TRBJ2-1, the V gene TRBV6-5; 9 nucleotides match TRBD1. J lost 6 bases, V lost 4 bases, and 10 bases had no gene match. CDR3 size: 16 residues. Germline-derived CDR1 and CDR2 are MNHEY and SVGAGI. CDR3 nucleotides: TGTGCCAGCAGTTCCGGGACAGGGATTTTTGTCAATGAGCAGTTCTTC. Amino acid sequence: CASSSGTGIFVNEQFF.

This chain uses TRBV5-1 with TRBJ2-4, with 13 bases that match TRBD2. The CDR3 loop spans 18 amino acids. Germline CDR1 reads SGHRS; CDR2 reads YFSETQ. Trimming removed 0 bases from V and 1 base from J; junction bases left unmatched: 4. The CDR3 sequence is CASSLGTSGSMAKNIQYF. DNA for the CDR3: TGCGCCAGCAGCTTGGGGACTAGCGGGAGCATGGCCAAAAACATTCAGTACTTC.

The chain couples TRBV6-4 to TRBJ2-3; no reliable D call. CDR3 length: 14 amino acids. Per the germline V gene, CDR1 is MRHNA and CDR2 is SNTAGT. Trimming pared 8 bases from V and 2 bases from J, leaving 14 bases between. The CDR3: CASQGSSDTDTQYF. The CDR3 DNA reads as TGTGCCAGCCAAGGCTCCAGCGACACAGATACGCAGTATTTT.

This clone was recorded only once. V and J are TRBV5-1 and TRBJ2-5; 9 bases are a match to TRBD1. The V and J ends lost 0 bases and 0 bases, in that order; junction bases with no gene match: 3. CDR3 length equals 16 residues. The V gene's germline CDR1 is SGHRS and CDR2 YFSETQ. The CDR3 loop reads CASSLGDRVDQETQYF. In DNA form, the CDR3 reads TGCGCCAGCAGCTTGGGGGACAGGGTTGACCAAGAGACCCAGTACTTC.

The rearrangement joins TRBV5-1 to TRBJ2-5, with D perhaps matching TRBD2 (5 bases). V gave up 3 bases and J gave up 7 bases, with 13 bases separating them. CDR1 SGHRS and CDR2 YFSETQ come from the germline V gene. This CDR3 contains 13 residues. The CDR3 region is CASSSEGGGTQYF. CDR3 nucleotides: TGCGCCAGCAGCTCCGAGGGCGGAGGGACCCAGTACTTC.

The chain is built from TRBV5-4 and TRBJ2-5, with D perhaps TRBD2 (6 bases). The end of the DNA is better explained by TRBJ2-7, so the J call may be wrong. Germline CDR1 and CDR2: SGHNT and YYREEE (reference sequence). The CDR3 is 14 residues long. The CDR3, as DNA: TGTGCCAGCAGGACGGGACTCCTTTCCTACGAGCAGTACTTC. Translated, it gives CASRTGLLSYEQYF.